The clone carrying this T cell receptor (beta chain) turned up a few times. Its antigen is unidentified. The source of the sample is a study of beta chain features in type 1 diabetes. Study details: Healthy donors resembled patients in age, gender and cell yields. Findings and limits, study-wide: In comparison with healthy donors, patients had naive, central memory and Treg TCRB repertoires that appeared more similar. Amplification by PCR could prefer shorter templates, with the same effect in patients and controls. Junctions at VDJ sites from type 1 diabetes patients had fewer insertions and more deletions.

Sequenced material consisted of expressed TCRB transcripts (all of the isolated RNA was reverse transcribed). Sequencing was performed with immunoSEQ multiplex PCR; in TCRdb, only in-frame clones are kept and a portion is missing. In the table there are roughly 140,000 clones, around 7% of which are singletons. The CDR3 length is 15 residues. V shed 8 bases, J shed 4 bases, and the junction held 12 bases outside the gene matches. Per the germline V gene, CDR1 is MNHEY and CDR2 is SMNVEV (reference sequence). The TCR comes from a woman aged 30 to 39 in good health. The chain carries TRBV27 and TRBJ2-7; 9 bases line up with TRBD2. The sequenced sample was central memory CD4+ T cells from blood. CDR3 bases: TGTGCCAGCCGACCCCCGGGACTAGCTGAGTACGAGCAGTACTTC. It is translated as CASRPPGLAEYEQYF.